Below are 16 T cell receptor beta chains sequenced from a single sample in a study of shared clonotypes between healthy human individuals (dated by TCRdb to the early 2020s). CD8 naive samples were CD45RO-negative cells positively selected for CCR7, giving a CD45RA+CCR7+ population that excluded TemRA cells. Preparation of the library involved the immunoSEQ multiplex PCR assay. TCRdb provides this immuneACCESS table in a form limited to in-frame rearrangements. Some clones are lacking; in checked studies, under half of them reflect an unresolved V gene, and why the rest are absent is not known. The sample has about 2,100,000 clones on record, more than 85% of them singletons. The top ten constitute around 1.7% of the sample. The source material was naive CD8+ T cells from PBMCs. Interpreted using the paper, the cell subset or site label stands for: CD45RA+CCR7+. The receptors come from a man between 18 and 29 years old in good health. Some clones in this sample may be carry-over from other donors' samples.

The chain has TRBV27 and TRBJ2-2, with 11 bases matching TRBD2. Germline CDR1 reads MNHEY; CDR2 reads SMNVEV (reference sequence). V was pared by 5 bases and J by 6 bases, with 5 bases of the junction left unmatched. The CDR3 has 15 residues. CDR3 coding DNA: TGTGCCAGCAGTGCACTAGCGGGAGACCCCGGGGAGCTGTTTTTT. Translated: CASSALAGDPGELFF.

The genes are TRBV29-1 and TRBJ2-3; D ambiguous. Germline-derived CDR1 and CDR2 are SQVTM and ANQGSEA. Trimming stripped 7 bases from V and 0 bases from J, with 8 bases between. CDR3 length equals 12 residues. The CDR3 coding sequence is TGCAGCGCCCTGATCAGCACAGATACGCAGTATTTT. This encodes CSALISTDTQYF.

The chain employs TRBV2 and TRBJ2-7; 8 nucleotides match TRBD2. With 2 bases clipped from V and 3 bases from J, the junction kept 3 bases outside the gene matches. The CDR3 spans 14 residues. Looked up from germline, CDR1 is SNHLY and CDR2 is FYNNEI. The CDR3 region is CASSERLAHYEQYF. The CDR3 DNA reads TGTGCCAGCAGTGAACGACTAGCGCACTACGAGCAGTACTTC.

This chain joins TRBV6-5 and TRBJ1-2; D not resolved. The CDR3 has 14 residues. Germline V CDR1 and CDR2: MNHEY, SVGAGI. The V end lost 3 bases, the J end lost 6 bases, and 14 bases lay between the germline ends. CDR3 bases: TGTGCCAGCAGTTATGGCGAGGGCCCGGATGGCTACACCTTC. Translation: CASSYGEGPDGYTF.

This clone has just a few counts. The gene calls are TRBV14 and TRBJ1-1; no definite D call. This CDR3 comprises 14 residues. Germline CDR1 reads SGHDN; CDR2 reads FVKESK. The V end lost 2 bases, the J end lost 6 bases, and 13 bases lay between the germline ends. Here the CDR3 DNA reads TGTGCCAGCAGCCAAAGCGTTGGAGGTTCTGAAGCTTTCTTT. This translates into CASSQSVGGSEAFF. Based on the CDR3 plus reference TRBV14 and TRBJ1-1, the full variable domain is EAGVTQFPSHSVIEKGQTVTLRCDPISGHDNLYWYRRVMGKEIKFLLHFVKESKQDESGMPNNRFLAERTGGTYSTLKVQPAELEDSGVYFCASSQSVGGSEAFFGQGTRLTVV.

The chain is built from TRBV5-6 and TRBJ2-3, with D perhaps matching TRBD2 (6 bases). CDR3 size: 14 residues. V was clipped by 6 bases and J by 2 bases, with 13 bases between them. Germline CDR1 and CDR2: SGHDT and YYEEEE. Here the CDR3 reads CASTARGYTDTQYF. In nucleotides, the CDR3 is TGTGCCAGCACCGCTCGGGGGTACACAGATACGCAGTATTTT.

For this clone: This sample includes further DNA sequences coding for the same CDR3. The chain has TRBV18 and TRBJ2-7; TRBD2 aligns across 7 bases. J was trimmed by 1 base and V by 3 bases; bases with no gene match: 0. Germline V CDR1 and CDR2: KGHSH, LQKENI. The CDR3 length is 13 residues. CDR3 DNA sequence: TGTGCCAGCTCACCGGGGGGGTCCTACGAGCAGTACTTC. This sequence encodes CASSPGGSYEQYF.

The gene calls are TRBV4-1 and TRBJ2-1, with 7 bases that match TRBD2. The CDR3 runs 15 residues. Germline V lookup: CDR1 MGHRA, CDR2 YSYEKL. The trim removed 3 bases at V and 6 bases at J, leaving 8 bases unmatched. For the CDR3, the DNA is TGCGCCAGCAGCCACCGCCTCCCGGGGGGCAATGAGCAGTTCTTC. Translating gives CASSHRLPGGNEQFF.

The chain is built from TRBV28 and TRBJ1-2; D call uncertain. The V end lost 3 bases, the J end lost 0 bases, and 11 bases lay between the germline ends. This CDR3 spans 15 amino acids. Germline CDR1 MDHEN, CDR2 SYDVKM. The CDR3: CASSFGLLSNYGYTF. The CDR3 DNA sequence: TGTGCCAGCAGTTTCGGGCTCCTGTCTAACTATGGCTACACCTTC.

The chain employs TRBV11-3 and TRBJ2-3; D is perhaps TRBD1 or TRBD2 (5 bases each). Per germline, CDR1 SGHNT and CDR2 YENEEA. The CDR3 length is 15 residues. V lost 2 bases and J 3 bases, leaving 12 bases between the germline ends. The CDR3 DNA sequence: TGTGCCAGCAGCTTACTGGGACGGAGTACAGATACGCAGTATTTT. Its translation: CASSLLGRSTDTQYF. Filled out from reference TRBV11-3 and TRBJ2-3, the complete variable domain reads EAGVVQSPRYKIIEKKQPVAFWCNPISGHNTLYWYLQNLGQGPELLIRYENEEAVDDSQLPKDRFSAERLKGVDSTLKIQPAELGDSAVYLCASSLLGRSTDTQYFGPGTRLTVL.

The J gene is TRBJ2-1, the V gene TRBV7-6, with D maybe TRBD2 (6 bases). The V gene lost 5 bases and the J gene lost 7 bases, with 15 bases spanning the gap. The CDR3 runs to 14 residues. Germline loops: CDR1 SGHVS, CDR2 FNYEAQ. Here the CDR3 DNA reads TGTGCCAGCAGCCCCGGGGGTAGTGGGAATGAGCAGTTCTTC. It yields the protein CASSPGGSGNEQFF.

V gene TRBV29-1 combines with J gene TRBJ2-2; D may be TRBD2 (5 bases). Germline CDR1 reads SQVTM; CDR2 reads ANQGSEA. Trimming took off 3 bases at V and 9 bases at J, with 11 bases between the two ends. The CDR3 extends over 12 amino acids. The CDR3 protein is CSVDMGDRELFF. In nucleotides, the CDR3 is TGCAGCGTTGACATGGGAGACCGGGAGCTGTTTTTT.

This rearrangement joins TRBV4-3 to TRBJ2-1; 7 bases fit TRBD2. CDR3 length: 17 amino acids. Germline CDR1 LGHNA, CDR2 YSLEER. V lost 0 bases, J lost 4 bases, and 9 bases stayed unmatched. The CDR3 here is CASSQDRASGGYNEQFF. CDR3 nucleotide sequence: TGCGCCAGCAGCCAAGATAGGGCTAGCGGAGGATACAATGAGCAGTTCTTC.

As for this clone: Other DNA sequences in this specimen translate into the identical CDR3. V usage is TRBV4-3 and J usage is TRBJ2-5, with 9 positions matching TRBD1. The J segment lost 2 bases and the V segment lost 4 bases, leaving 2 bases of the junction unmatched. Germline CDR1 is LGHNA and CDR2 is YSLEER. The CDR3 consists of 14 residues. The CDR3 DNA sequence: TGCGCCAGCAGCCCTGGGACAGGGCAAGAGACCCAGTACTTC. This encodes CASSPGTGQETQYF.

This clone came up once. Other DNA sequences within the sample encode an identical CDR3. Here the CDR3 DNA reads TGTGCCAGCAGTTTTGAGGGGGGCAATCAGCCCCAGCATTTT. This gives the protein CASSFEGGNQPQHF. The chain links TRBV27 to TRBJ1-5; tentative D call: TRBD1 (6 bases). The CDR3 loop spans 14 amino acids. V was pared by 3 bases and J by 2 bases, with 8 bases between. Germline-derived CDR1 and CDR2 are MNHEY and SMNVEV (reference sequence).

The chain combines TRBV27 with TRBJ2-1, with 12 positions matching TRBD2. The germline V gene encodes CDR1 MNHEY and CDR2 SMNVEV (reference sequence). CDR3 size: 18 residues. Germline trimming cut 7 bases from V and 6 bases from J; bases unmatched to any gene: 16. The CDR3 sequence is CASTVTGTSGFGRNEQFF. CDR3 nucleotide sequence: TGTGCCAGCACCGTGACCGGGACTAGCGGGTTTGGTCGCAATGAGCAGTTCTTC.